The clone carrying this T cell receptor (beta chain) has at least ten counts. Different DNA sequences within this sample yield the same CDR3. Per the original data handling: Reference gene primers were amplified, and this amplification served to estimate nucleated cell counts. The protocol was immunoSEQ multiplex PCR, while the TCRdb copy is restricted to in-frame clones and leaves out a portion. D and trimming come from the DNA, and the V and J calls and clone size come from that table. This table holds nearly 110,000 clones, around 75% found once. V was clipped by 6 bases and J by 7 bases; unmatched bases: 6. The CDR3 consists of 15 residues. Germline CDR1 and CDR2: LGHDT and YNNKEL (reference sequence). This sample is drawn from a study of blood T cell repertoires in COVID-19. About the research overall: Whether acute or convalescent, the COVID-19 samples came from the United States, Italy and Spain.

The receptor's source is a human donor with acute or convalescent COVID-19. The donor label of this sample is uncertain. The chain employs TRBV3-1 (or the pseudogene TRBV3-2) and TRBJ1-6; TRBD1 matches 10 bases. The sample consisted of peripheral blood. CDR3 amino acids: CASSRGTGVNSPLHF. The CDR3 region has the DNA TGTGCCAGCAGTCGCGGGACAGGGGTCAATTCACCCCTCCACTTT.